This T cell receptor beta chain came from a study of EBV T-cell therapy then PD-1 blockade in nasopharyngeal carcinoma. This sample's treatment: AdE1-LMPpoly-expanded autologous EBV-specific T-cell therapy followed by anti-PD-1 nivolumab. The data were produced by immunoSEQ multiplex PCR, yet TCRdb's version contains in-frame clones alone and is incomplete. The repertoire has some 14,000 clones, around four fifths of them found once; the top ten carry around 30%. On this clone: Its specificity is unknown.

Germline V gene sequence: CDR1 SGHVS, CDR2 FNYEAQ. This CDR3 comprises 15 residues. V lost 2 bases and J lost 2, with 13 bases in between. The sequence was collected from a man aged 40-49 years with nasopharyngeal carcinoma. The rearrangement links TRBV7-6 to TRBJ2-7; D remains ambiguous. The source was CD8+ T cells from blood, collected around day 99 from a patient whose treatment included autologous EBV-specific T cells and nivolumab. CDR3 sequence (DNA): TGTGCCAGCAGCTTAAACTTGGCGGCCGCCTACGAGCAGTACTTC. Its translation is CASSLNLAAAYEQYF.